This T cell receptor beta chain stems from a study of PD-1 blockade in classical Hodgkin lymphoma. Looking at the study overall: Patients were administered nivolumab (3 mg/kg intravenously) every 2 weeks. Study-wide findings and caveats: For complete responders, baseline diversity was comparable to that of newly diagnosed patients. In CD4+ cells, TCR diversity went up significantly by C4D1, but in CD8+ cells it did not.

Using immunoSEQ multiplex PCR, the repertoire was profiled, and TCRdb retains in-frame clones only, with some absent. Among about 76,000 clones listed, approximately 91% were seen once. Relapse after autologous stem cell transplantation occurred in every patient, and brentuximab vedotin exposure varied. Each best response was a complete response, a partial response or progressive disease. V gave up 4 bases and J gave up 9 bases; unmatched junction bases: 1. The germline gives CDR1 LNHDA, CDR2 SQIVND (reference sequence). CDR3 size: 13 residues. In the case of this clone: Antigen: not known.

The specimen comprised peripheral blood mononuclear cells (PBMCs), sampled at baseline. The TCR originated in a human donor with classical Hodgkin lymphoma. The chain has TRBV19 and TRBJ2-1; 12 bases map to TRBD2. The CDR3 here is CASSRTSGIEQFF. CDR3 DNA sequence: TGTGCCAGTAGTAGGACTAGCGGGATTGAGCAGTTCTTC.